This is a list of T cell receptor beta chains from one sample in a study of T cells in localized non-small cell lung cancer. Only in-frame clones appear in the TCRdb table, and some are missing; sequencing was by immunoSEQ multiplex PCR. The profile shows tens of thousands of clones, over 80% of them singletons. The input for sequencing was peripheral blood, taken before any cancer treatment. These receptors all come from a woman aged 40-69 years with stage I lung adenocarcinoma. Both conserved end residues are part of each CDR3. Fields, in order: clone size, D gene, J gene, V gene, CDR3 DNA, CDR3 protein. A D gene is named only where the DNA matches it firmly. Expanded clones get a size class; other rows say once, few or many, or leave the size out.

clone size: .
D gene: .
J gene: TRBJ2-1
V gene: TRBV6-6
CDR3 DNA: TGTGCCAGCAGGACCGGGGACTGGGAGCAGTTCTTC
CDR3 protein: CASRTGDWEQFF

clone size: .
D gene: .
J gene: TRBJ1-3
V gene: TRBV6-5
CDR3 DNA: TGTGCCAGCAGTTACGCAGGGGAGAGCTCTGGAAACACCATATATTTT
CDR3 protein: CASSYAGESSGNTIYF

clone size: few
D gene: .
J gene: TRBJ2-7
V gene: TRBV2
CDR3 DNA: TGTGCCAGTCTCTCCCGGGAGTCGTACGAGCAGTACTTC
CDR3 protein: CASLSRESYEQYF

clone size: .
D gene: .
J gene: TRBJ2-2
V gene: TRBV27
CDR3 DNA: TGTGCCAGCAGCCTCGGGGCAGGGTGGGACACCGGGGAGCTGTTTTTT
CDR3 protein: CASSLGAGWDTGELFF

clone size: .
D gene: .
J gene: TRBJ2-5
V gene: TRBV5-6
CDR3 DNA: TGTGCCAGCAGCTTGGCCTTAGAGACCCAGTACTTC
CDR3 protein: CASSLALETQYF

clone size: .
D gene: TRBD2
J gene: TRBJ2-6
V gene: TRBV5-1
CDR3 DNA: TGCGCCAGCAGCTCACTGGGGCTAGCGGGGGTAGACTCTGGGGCCAACGTCCTGACTTTC
CDR3 protein: CASSSLGLAGVDSGANVLTF

clone size: .
D gene: .
J gene: TRBJ1-1
V gene: TRBV6-5
CDR3 DNA: TGTGCCAGCAGTTATGTGGCTTCCTCGGACACTGAAGCTTTCTTT
CDR3 protein: CASSYVASSDTEAFF

clone size: .
D gene: .
J gene: TRBJ2-5
V gene: TRBV27
CDR3 DNA: TGTGCCAGCAGCCCATCTTCAGGTCGCCAGTACTTC
CDR3 protein: CASSPSSGRQYF

clone size: .
D gene: .
J gene: TRBJ2-3
V gene: TRBV5-4
CDR3 DNA: TGTGCCAGCAGTTCACAGGGGGCGGGAGGGGATACGCAGTATTTT
CDR3 protein: CASSSQGAGGDTQYF

clone size: .
D gene: .
J gene: TRBJ1-4
V gene: TRBV28
CDR3 DNA: TGTGCCAGCAGTTTAGTCTCGCCGGGCGGGGTAAGGAGTGAAAAACTGTTTTTT
CDR3 protein: CASSLVSPGGVRSEKLFF

clone size: .
D gene: TRBD2
J gene: TRBJ2-5
V gene: TRBV7-7
CDR3 DNA: TGTGCTAGCAGCCGACGGGGGGGTTCCCAAGAGACCCAGTACTTC
CDR3 protein: CASSRRGGSQETQYF

clone size: .
D gene: .
J gene: TRBJ1-1
V gene: TRBV6-1
CDR3 DNA: TGTGCCAGCAGGATTACGGTGAACACTGAAGCTTTCTTT
CDR3 protein: CASRITVNTEAFF